This T cell receptor (beta chain) derives from a study of monozygotic twins with inflammatory bowel disease. Germline CDR1 is SGHRS and CDR2 is YFSETQ. CDR3 size: 18 residues. With the 5' RACE reads reprocessed, TCRdb shows one record per CDR3 protein and no DNA. There are approximately 400,000 distinct CDR3 sequences in the sample, with approximately 2.3% held by the top ten. Concerning this clonotype: Antigen specificity is unknown.

Study conclusions and caveats: Clonotype overlap with others was lower in IBD patients than in healthy twins, a difference that was greatest with disease activity.

Sequencing used blood. The sequence came from a human donor with ulcerative colitis or Crohn's disease, or a healthy co-twin of an affected twin (not recorded which). This chain connects TRBV5-1 to TRBJ2-2; TCRdb selects TRBD2, and the lack of DNA leaves this call unchecked. This CDR3 is CASILLGLAIPGTGELFF.